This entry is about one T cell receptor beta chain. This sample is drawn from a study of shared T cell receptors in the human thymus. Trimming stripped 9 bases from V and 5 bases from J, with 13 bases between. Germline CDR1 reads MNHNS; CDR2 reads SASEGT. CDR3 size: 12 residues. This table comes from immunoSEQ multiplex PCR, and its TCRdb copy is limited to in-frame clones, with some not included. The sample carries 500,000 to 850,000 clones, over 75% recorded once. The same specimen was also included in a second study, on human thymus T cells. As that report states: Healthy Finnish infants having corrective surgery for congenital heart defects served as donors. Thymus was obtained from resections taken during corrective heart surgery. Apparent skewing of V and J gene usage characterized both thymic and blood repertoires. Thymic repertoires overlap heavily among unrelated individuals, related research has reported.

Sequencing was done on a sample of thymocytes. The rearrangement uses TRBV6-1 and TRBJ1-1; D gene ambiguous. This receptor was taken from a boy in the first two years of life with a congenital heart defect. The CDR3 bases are TGTGCCAGTGACTTCCCGGGAACTGAAGCTTTCTTT. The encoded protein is CASDFPGTEAFF.